A single sample is the source of the 8 T cell receptor beta chains below, sequenced in a study of blood T cell repertoires in COVID-19 (TCRdb year 2020). Receptor amplification or capture employed the immunoSEQ multiplex PCR assay. The table comes from immuneACCESS by way of TCRdb, which keeps in-frame sequences with V and J called. Part of the clones is missing from these tables; in studies checked, under half for an unresolved V gene and the rest for unknown reasons. In this sample the table shows about 220,000 clones, approximately 86% of which occur a single time. The top ten clonotypes cover less than 4% of the sample. Material for sequencing was peripheral blood. The origin of the receptors is an elderly woman with acute or convalescent COVID-19.

The chain links TRBV7-9 to TRBJ2-1; 7 bases fit TRBD2. The V segment lost 3 bases and the J segment 4 bases; nucleotides outside the gene matches: 12. This CDR3 is built from 17 residues. From germline, CDR1 is SEHNR and CDR2 FQNEAQ (reference sequence). The CDR3 loop reads CASSLPLAAPEYNEQFF. CDR3 nucleotide sequence: TGTGCCAGCAGCTTGCCCCTAGCGGCCCCGGAATACAATGAGCAGTTCTTC.

The V and J genes are TRBV3-1 (or the pseudogene TRBV3-2) and TRBJ1-1; D not certain. V lost 5 bases and J 10 bases, leaving 17 bases between the germline ends. The CDR3 totals 13 residues. CDR1 and CDR2 (germline): LGHDT, YNNKEL (reference sequence). DNA of the CDR3: TGTGCCAGCAGCTCCCTGATCCTCGGCGGAGCTTTCTTT. It specifies CASSSLILGGAFF.

The J gene is TRBJ2-1, the V gene TRBV4-1; 7 positions match TRBD2. V was clipped by 2 bases and J by 3 bases; unmatched bases: 4. This CDR3 is built from 15 residues. The V gene's germline CDR1 is MGHRA and CDR2 YSYEKL. The CDR3 DNA is TGCGCCAGCAGCCAACCTGCGGGGGACTACAATGAGCAGTTCTTC. It is translated as CASSQPAGDYNEQFF.

V gene TRBV10-3 combines with J gene TRBJ2-3; D gene uncertain. The CDR3 runs 13 residues. Between the trimmed V and J ends, which lost 4 bases and 4 bases, there was a span of 9 bases. Looked up from germline, CDR1 is ENHRY and CDR2 is SYGVKD. As DNA, the CDR3 is TGTGCCATCAGTGGGCGGAGCCCAGATACGCAGTATTTT. Protein: CAISGRSPDTQYF.

This clone came up a few times. This sequence joins TRBV5-5 and TRBJ2-2; D might be TRBD2 (6 bases). Germline-derived CDR1 and CDR2 are SGHKS and YYEKEE (reference sequence). The CDR3 length is 19 residues. Trimming cost V 2 bases and J 4 bases, with 24 bases left between them. Written as DNA, the CDR3 is TGTGCCAGCAGCTTTATCTTGCAGGGCGGGGTAGGAGTCACCGGGGAGCTGTTTTTT. It codes for CASSFILQGGVGVTGELFF.

The V gene is TRBV4-2, the J gene TRBJ1-2; no reliable D call. The CDR3 spans 13 residues. The ends were cut back, 6 bases at V and 1 base at J, with 9 bases in the middle. Germline V gives CDR1 LGHNA, CDR2 YNFKEQ. CDR3 sequence: CASSHSDNYGYTF. Here the CDR3 DNA reads TGTGCCAGCAGTCACAGTGATAACTATGGCTACACCTTC.

The rearrangement links TRBV12-5 to TRBJ2-5; 9 positions match TRBD1. Unmatched junction bases numbered 21, after V lost 0 bases and J lost 1 base. Germline V gene data show CDR1 as LGHNT and CDR2 as FRNRAP. There are 22 residues in the CDR3. The CDR3 DNA reads TGTGCTAGTGGTTTGGTACCGTCTGCCGGGACAGGGCTTGGTGGGGGCCAAGAGACCCAGTACTTC. This translates into CASGLVPSAGTGLGGGQETQYF.

Concerning this clone: The identical CDR3 is also encoded by other nucleotide sequences in the sample. This sequence joins TRBV7-9 and TRBJ2-7, with TRBD1 identical over 12 bases. Germline values: CDR1 SEHNR, CDR2 FQNEAQ (reference sequence). With V trimmed by 5 bases and J by 6 bases, 8 bases remained unmatched. This CDR3 has 15 amino acids. CDR3 sequence (DNA): TGTGCCAGCAGCCCGCCGGGACAGGGGGCCGGCGAGCAGTACTTC. This sequence encodes CASSPPGQGAGEQYF.